The 5 T cell receptor beta chains listed next were all sequenced from one sample in a study of blood T cell repertoires in COVID-19. Measured with immunoSEQ multiplex PCR; TCRdb has only the in-frame clones, and not every one. Of 350,000 to 500,000 clones listed, more than 70% are singletons. The sequenced material came from PBMCs or T cells enriched from blood (not recorded which). The receptors come from a woman under 30 who had been exposed to COVID-19.

This chain joins TRBV6-1 and TRBJ2-2; possible D gene TRBD2, 6 bases. This CDR3 has 17 residues. The V gene lost 3 bases and the J gene lost 4 bases, with 18 bases spanning the gap. Germline CDR1 and CDR2: MNHNS and SASEGT. The CDR3 region is CASSEQTVVAVTGELFF. CDR3 bases: TGTGCCAGCAGTGAGCAGACCGTGGTAGCGGTCACCGGGGAGCTGTTTTTT.

Concerning this clone: The same CDR3 arises from other DNA sequences in this sample as well. The chain uses TRBV19 and TRBJ2-7, with 8 positions matching TRBD1. The CDR3 is 13 amino acids. Germline assignment: CDR1 LNHDA and CDR2 SQIVND (reference sequence). After removal of 6 bases from V and 2 bases from J, the junction contained 3 bases not matched to a gene. DNA of the CDR3: TGTGCCAGTAGCAGACAGGGGCCCTACGAGCAGTACTTC. It is translated as CASSRQGPYEQYF.

The chain joins TRBV7-2 to TRBJ1-3, with 7 nucleotides matching TRBD1. Germline CDR1 is SGHTA and CDR2 is FQGNSA. The J segment lost 3 bases and the V segment lost 2 bases, leaving 10 bases of the junction unmatched. The CDR3 runs to 17 residues. In nucleotides, the CDR3 is TGTGCCAGCAGCTTATTTCAAGGGGGCGCGGGTGGAAACACCATATATTTT. Protein product: CASSLFQGGAGGNTIYF.

This clone was detected only once. The chain is built from TRBV7-9 and TRBJ2-7, with D unresolved. CDR1 is SEHNR, CDR2 FQNEAQ, per germline (reference sequence). The CDR3 runs to 13 residues. V dropped 1 base and J dropped 5 bases, with 9 bases sitting between them. The CDR3 nucleotides read TGTGCCAGCAGCTTAGGGTGGAGCGACGAGCAGTACTTC. Its protein is CASSLGWSDEQYF.

J is TRBJ1-1 and V is TRBV9, with TRBD1 as a possible D gene (5 bases). Per the germline V gene, CDR1 is SGDLS and CDR2 is YYNGEE. The CDR3 extends over 16 amino acids. The germline V and J ends were trimmed by 2 bases and 6 bases, with 20 bases remaining between them. CDR3: CASSVPRDGGEAEAFF. CDR3 bases: TGTGCCAGCAGCGTCCCCCGGGACGGCGGGGAGGCTGAAGCTTTCTTT.